The rows below give T cell receptor beta chains drawn from one sample of a study of PD-1 blockade in classical Hodgkin lymphoma. Using immunoSEQ multiplex PCR, the repertoire was profiled, and TCRdb retains in-frame clones only, with some absent. The sample records some 100,000 clones, about 89% being singletons. The sequences come from peripheral blood mononuclear cells (PBMCs), collected before the second cycle of nivolumab. These receptors came from a human donor with classical Hodgkin lymphoma. Both conserved end residues are part of each CDR3. The D gene is left open where the match is weak. Where a row states a size, it is once, few, many or the class of an expanded clone; other rows omit it.

cdr3_aa	cdr3_nt	j_call	clone_size	d_call	v_call
CASSLTDNSNQPQHF	TGTGCCAGCAGCCTAACAGACAATAGCAATCAGCCCCAGCATTTT	TRBJ1-5	NA	NA	TRBV28
CASSQDLGGADGYTF	TGTGCCAGCAGCCAAGATCTGGGGGGCGCTGATGGCTACACCTTC	TRBJ1-2	NA	NA	TRBV4-2
CASSLGVGAGELFF	TGTGCCAGCAGCTTAGGGGTGGGGGCCGGGGAGCTGTTTTTT	TRBJ2-2	NA	NA	TRBV7-2
CAGCRGTGGDEQYF	TGCGCCGGGTGCAGGGGGACAGGGGGCGACGAGCAGTACTTC	TRBJ2-7	once	TRBD1	TRBV23-1
CASSVGLGGETQYF	TGTGCCAGCAGCGTCGGGCTCGGTGGAGAGACCCAGTACTTC	TRBJ2-5	once	NA	TRBV7-2
CASSFEPLTPQYF	TGTGCCAGCAGCTTCGAGCCGCTAACGCCCCAGTACTTC	TRBJ2-5	NA	NA	TRBV7-3
CASSARFRSTEAFF	TGTGCCAGCAGCGCCCGGTTTCGGAGCACTGAAGCTTTCTTT	TRBJ1-1	few	NA	TRBV9
CASSFGDRVHF	TGTGCCAGCAGCTTCGGTGACAGGGTTCACTTC	TRBJ2-7	few	TRBD1	TRBV7-2
CASSGGIRGGDYGYTF	TGTGCCAGCAGTGGGGGGATTCGGGGAGGGGACTATGGCTACACCTTC	TRBJ1-2	NA	NA	TRBV28
CASSLMGPSTEAFF	TGTGCCAGCAGCTTAATGGGGCCCAGCACTGAAGCTTTCTTT	TRBJ1-1	many	NA	TRBV7-8
CASSPQYGDRGWGRNGYTF	TGTGCCAGCAGTCCCCAATATGGCGACAGGGGATGGGGAAGGAATGGCTACACCTTC	TRBJ1-2	NA	TRBD1	TRBV28
CASSYFSDYTQETQYF	TGTGCCAGCAGTTACTTCTCGGACTACACACAAGAGACCCAGTACTTC	TRBJ2-5	once	NA	TRBV6-6
CATGTGGRYEQYF	TGTGCCACCGGGACAGGGGGCCGCTACGAGCAGTACTTC	TRBJ2-7	NA	TRBD1	TRBV19
CASSSGSGRGYEQYF	TGCGCCAGCAGCTCGGGCTCGGGGAGAGGATACGAGCAGTACTTC	TRBJ2-7	NA	NA	TRBV5-1
CASREGCGDRGFGQPQHF	TGCGCCAGCAGAGAGGGTTGCGGGGACAGGGGTTTCGGTCAGCCCCAGCATTTT	TRBJ1-5	NA	TRBD1	TRBV10-1
CASSPSPNRGKNTEAFF	TGTGCCAGCTCACCGTCTCCAAACAGGGGAAAGAACACTGAAGCTTTCTTT	TRBJ1-1	NA	TRBD1	TRBV18
CASSGGSYEQYF	TGTGCCAGTTCGGGGGGAAGCTACGAGCAGTACTTC	TRBJ2-7	NA	TRBD2	TRBV11-3
CASSESAHSYEQYF	TGCGCCAGCAGTGAGTCGGCTCATTCCTACGAGCAGTACTTC	TRBJ2-7	few	NA	TRBV10-1
CASSPTSRETQYF	TGCGCCAGCAGCCCCACTAGCCGGGAGACCCAGTACTTC	TRBJ2-5	NA	NA	TRBV4-3
CASSVSGRGIGELFF	TGTGCCAGCAGCGTATCGGGGCGGGGAATCGGGGAGCTGTTTTTT	TRBJ2-2	NA	NA	TRBV9
CASSPRGEIQETQYF	TGTGCCAGCAGCCCTAGGGGGGAAATCCAAGAGACCCAGTACTTC	TRBJ2-5	NA	NA	TRBV7-6